The next 13 T cell receptor beta chains were all read from a single sample in a study of cytomegalovirus exposure and HLA in healthy donors. PCR was performed using 60 Vbeta and 13 Jbeta primers. This table comes from immunoSEQ multiplex PCR, and its TCRdb copy is limited to in-frame clones, with some not included. The table includes 100,000 to 150,000 clones, over 70% detected once. The sequencing sample was made of PBMCs. The origin of the receptors is a woman aged 45-65 years in good health and CMV-seronegative.

This clone has just a few counts. The chain employs TRBV7-2 and TRBJ2-5; 14 positions match TRBD2. The junction had 2 bases not matched to a gene; V was cut back by 1 base and J by 1 base. Germline CDR1 is SGHTA and CDR2 is FQGNSA. The CDR3 sequence is 17 residues long. The CDR3 region is CASSLGTSGGIQETQYF. CDR3 sequence (DNA): TGTGCCAGCAGCTTAGGGACTAGCGGGGGGATCCAAGAGACCCAGTACTTC.

The chain carries TRBV9 and TRBJ2-5; the match to TRBD2 covers 10 bases. V dropped 4 bases and J dropped 5; count of bases not matched to a gene: 11. CDR1 is SGDLS, CDR2 YYNGEE, per germline. There are 16 residues in the CDR3. The CDR3 is CASSPYPSGGGETQYF. DNA for the CDR3: TGTGCCAGCAGCCCCTATCCTAGCGGGGGAGGGGAGACCCAGTACTTC.

This clone was recorded a few times. V and J are TRBV2 and TRBJ1-1; D is undetermined. Germline V gene data show CDR1 as SNHLY and CDR2 as FYNNEI. The V end was cut by 4 bases, the J end by 6 bases, with 12 bases between. The CDR3 extends over 13 amino acids. CDR3 sequence: CASSGEAVAEAFF. The CDR3 DNA sequence: TGTGCCAGCAGTGGGGAGGCAGTCGCTGAAGCTTTCTTT.

This clone was observed a few times. CDR3 protein: CASSSYTGELFF. In nucleotides, the CDR3 is TGTGCCAGCAGCTCATACACCGGGGAGCTGTTTTTT. The J gene is TRBJ2-2, the V gene TRBV5-6; D is unclear. Trimming left V 3 bases short and J 3 bases short, with 3 bases between. In germline, CDR1 is SGHDT, CDR2 YYEEEE. CDR3 size: 12 residues.

J is TRBJ1-5 and V is TRBV30, with 8 bases identical to TRBD1. The CDR3 extends over 15 amino acids. The V gene's germline CDR1 is GTSNPN and CDR2 SVGIG (reference sequence). After removal of 1 base from V and 2 bases from J, the junction contained 4 bases not matched to a gene. This CDR3 is CAWSAGGAGNQPQHF. CDR3 sequence (DNA): TGTGCCTGGAGTGCAGGGGGCGCGGGCAATCAGCCCCAGCATTTT.

The rearrangement joins TRBV7-2 to TRBJ1-2, with D hard to call. This CDR3 comprises 14 residues. Germline CDR1 is SGHTA and CDR2 is FQGNSA. The ends were cut back, 3 bases at V and 4 bases at J, with 12 bases in the middle. DNA of the CDR3: TGTGCCAGCAGCTTTCCCCGATCCAGCTATGGCTACACCTTC. It yields the protein CASSFPRSSYGYTF.

This clone was recorded a few times. The chain links TRBV11-3 to TRBJ2-3, with TRBD1 matching over 7 bases. Germline V gene lookup returns CDR1 SGHNT and CDR2 YENEEA. V gave up 5 bases and J gave up 0 bases; unmatched junction bases: 2. This CDR3 has 14 amino acids. The CDR3 sequence is CASSPGQSTDTQYF. The CDR3 DNA reads as TGTGCCAGCAGCCCGGGACAGAGCACAGATACGCAGTATTTT.

V and J are TRBV13 and TRBJ2-3, with a weak D call TRBD2 (5 bases). The CDR3 spans 14 residues. Germline CDR1 PRHDT, CDR2 FYEKMQ (reference sequence). V lost 5 bases to trimming and J lost 1 base, with 10 bases between them. The CDR3, as DNA: TGTGCCAGCAGCGACGGACTTCGCACAGATACGCAGTATTTT. Residues: CASSDGLRTDTQYF.

This chain joins TRBV6-6 and TRBJ2-3; tentatively, D is TRBD1 (6 bases). The CDR3 has 15 residues. Germline values: CDR1 MNHNY, CDR2 SVGAGI (reference sequence). With 2 bases removed from V and 3 bases from J, the gap between germline ends came to 12 bases. CDR3 nucleotides: TGTGCCAGCAGTTACAGATATACAGGGACAGATACGCAGTATTTT. Residues: CASSYRYTGTDTQYF.

In nucleotides, the CDR3 is TGTGCCAGCAGCTTAGGTAACACGGGCAGGGGAGCTTTCTTT. Amino acids: CASSLGNTGRGAFF. The genes are TRBV7-6 and TRBJ1-1, with a possible D match to TRBD1 (6 bases). CDR1 SGHVS and CDR2 FNYEAQ come from the germline V gene. CDR3 length equals 14 residues. With 1 base removed from V and 10 bases from J, the gap between germline ends came to 16 bases.

V and J are TRBV9 and TRBJ1-4, with TRBD1 as a possible D gene (5 bases). V lost 0 bases and J 2 bases, leaving 17 bases between the germline ends. Germline V gene lookup returns CDR1 SGDLS and CDR2 YYNGEE. CDR3 length: 18 amino acids. CDR3 residues: CASSVAPSGPGTNEKLFF. The CDR3 DNA follows: TGTGCCAGCAGCGTAGCTCCTTCAGGGCCCGGCACTAATGAAAAACTGTTTTTT.

The rearrangement uses TRBV6-5 and TRBJ2-1; 9 positions agree with TRBD2. The CDR3 is 14 residues long. The junction had 7 bases not matched to a gene; V was cut back by 8 bases and J by 5 bases. Per the germline V gene, CDR1 is MNHEY and CDR2 is SVGAGI. CDR3: CASGWREGHNEQFF. The DNA for the CDR3 is TGTGCCAGCGGGTGGCGGGAGGGCCACAATGAGCAGTTCTTC.

The rearrangement uses TRBV28 and TRBJ2-7; no reliable D call. The germline V gene encodes CDR1 MDHEN and CDR2 SYDVKM. The CDR3 sequence is 16 residues long. V was cut by 2 bases and J by 0 bases, with 14 bases left in between. The CDR3, as DNA: TGTGCCAGCAGTTTAACGTCCCCTTCGGGCTCCTACGAGCAGTACTTC. Its protein product is CASSLTSPSGSYEQYF.